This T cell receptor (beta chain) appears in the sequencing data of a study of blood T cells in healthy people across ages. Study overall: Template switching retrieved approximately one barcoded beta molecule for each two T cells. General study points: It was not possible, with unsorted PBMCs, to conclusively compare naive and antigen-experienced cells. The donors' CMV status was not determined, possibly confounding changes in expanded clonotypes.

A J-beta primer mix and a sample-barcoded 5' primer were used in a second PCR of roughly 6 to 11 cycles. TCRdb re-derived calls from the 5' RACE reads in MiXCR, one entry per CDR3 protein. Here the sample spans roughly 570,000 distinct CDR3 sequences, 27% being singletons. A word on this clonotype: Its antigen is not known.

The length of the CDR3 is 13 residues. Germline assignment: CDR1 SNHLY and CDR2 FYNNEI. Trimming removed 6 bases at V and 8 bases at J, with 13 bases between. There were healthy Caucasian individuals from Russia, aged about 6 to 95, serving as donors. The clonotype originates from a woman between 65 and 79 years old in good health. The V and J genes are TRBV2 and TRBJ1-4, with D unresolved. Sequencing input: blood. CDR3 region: CASRKGLEEKLFF. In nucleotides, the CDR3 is TGTGCCAGCAGAAAAGGGCTGGAAGAAAAACTGTTTTTT.